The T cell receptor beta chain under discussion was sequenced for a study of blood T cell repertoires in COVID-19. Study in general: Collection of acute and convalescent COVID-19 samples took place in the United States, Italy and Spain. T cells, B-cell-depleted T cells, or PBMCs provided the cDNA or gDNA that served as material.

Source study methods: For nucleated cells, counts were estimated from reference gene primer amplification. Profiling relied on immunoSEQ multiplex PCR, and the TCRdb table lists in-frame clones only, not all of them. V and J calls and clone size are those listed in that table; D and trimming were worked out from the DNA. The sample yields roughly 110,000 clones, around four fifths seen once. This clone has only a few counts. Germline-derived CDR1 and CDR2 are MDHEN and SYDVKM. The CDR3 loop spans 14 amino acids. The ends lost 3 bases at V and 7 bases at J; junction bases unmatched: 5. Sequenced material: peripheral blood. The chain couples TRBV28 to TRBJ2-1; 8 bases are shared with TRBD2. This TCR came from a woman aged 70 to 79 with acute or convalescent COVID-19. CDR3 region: CASSFPREGNEQFF. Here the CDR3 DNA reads TGTGCCAGCAGTTTTCCCCGGGAGGGGAATGAGCAGTTCTTC.